The entry below describes one T cell receptor beta chain. Distinct nucleotide sequences in the sample also encode this CDR3. This record belongs to a study of neoadjuvant anti-PD-1 for oral cavity cancer. The time point is: after neoadjuvant nivolumab, at surgical resection. The assay was immunoSEQ multiplex PCR, and TCRdb's table has in-frame clones only and misses some. The data hold some 61,000 clones, with roughly 81% observed a single time. The germline V gene encodes CDR1 MNHNS and CDR2 SASEGT. This CDR3 is built from 13 residues. The V gene lost 3 bases and the J gene lost 0 bases, with 5 bases spanning the gap.

The source material was PBMCs, sampled after nivolumab (anti-PD-1) treatment. The receptor was isolated from a person aged 35-79 years with oral cavity squamous cell carcinoma. The chain recombines TRBV6-1 with TRBJ1-1, with D unclear. This chain's CDR3 is CASSESVNTEAFF. DNA for the CDR3: TGTGCCAGCAGTGAGTCTGTGAACACTGAAGCTTTCTTT.